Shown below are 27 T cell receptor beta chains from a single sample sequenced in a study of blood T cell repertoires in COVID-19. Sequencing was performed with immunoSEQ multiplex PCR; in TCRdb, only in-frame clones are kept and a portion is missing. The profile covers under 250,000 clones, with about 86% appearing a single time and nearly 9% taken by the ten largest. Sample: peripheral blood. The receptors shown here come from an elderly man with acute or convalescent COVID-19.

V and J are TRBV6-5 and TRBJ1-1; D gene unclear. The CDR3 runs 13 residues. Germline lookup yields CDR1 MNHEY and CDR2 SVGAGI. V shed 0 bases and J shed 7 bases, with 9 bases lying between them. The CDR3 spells CASSYSPENEAFF. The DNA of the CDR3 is TGTGCCAGCAGTTACTCTCCCGAGAATGAAGCTTTCTTT.

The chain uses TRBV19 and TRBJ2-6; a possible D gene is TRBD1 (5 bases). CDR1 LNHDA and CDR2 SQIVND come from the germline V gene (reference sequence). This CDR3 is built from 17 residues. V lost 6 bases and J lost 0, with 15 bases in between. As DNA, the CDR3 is TGTGCCAGTAGCGCGCAGGGAACTATCTCTGGGGCCAACGTCCTGACTTTC. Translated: CASSAQGTISGANVLTF.

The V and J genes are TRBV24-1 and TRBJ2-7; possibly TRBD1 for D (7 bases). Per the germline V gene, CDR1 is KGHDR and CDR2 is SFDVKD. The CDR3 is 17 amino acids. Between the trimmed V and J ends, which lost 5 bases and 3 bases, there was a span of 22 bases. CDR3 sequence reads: CATSGGGGGGGFYEQYF. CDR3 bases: TGTGCCACCAGTGGAGGTGGAGGGGGCGGTGGATTCTACGAGCAGTACTTC.

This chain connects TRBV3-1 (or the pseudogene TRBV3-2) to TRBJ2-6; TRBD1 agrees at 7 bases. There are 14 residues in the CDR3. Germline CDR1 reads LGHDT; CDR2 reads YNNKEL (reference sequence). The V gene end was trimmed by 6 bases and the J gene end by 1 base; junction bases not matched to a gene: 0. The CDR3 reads CASRTGSGANVLTF. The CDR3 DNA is TGTGCCAGCAGGACAGGGTCTGGGGCCAACGTCCTGACTTTC.

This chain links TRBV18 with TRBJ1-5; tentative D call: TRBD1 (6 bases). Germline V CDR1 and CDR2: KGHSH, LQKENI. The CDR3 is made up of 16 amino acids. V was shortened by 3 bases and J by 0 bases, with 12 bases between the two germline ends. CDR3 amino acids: CASSPRRQVSNQPQHF. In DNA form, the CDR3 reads TGTGCCAGCTCACCCCGCCGACAGGTTAGCAATCAGCCCCAGCATTTT.

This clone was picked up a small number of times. In nucleotides, the CDR3 is TGTGCCAGCAGGCGGCCTTCGATGAATGAAAAACTGTTTTTT. Amino acid sequence: CASRRPSMNEKLFF. J is TRBJ1-4 and V is TRBV6-5; D is unclear. The CDR3 length is 14 residues. The germline CDR1 and CDR2 sequences are MNHEY and SVGAGI. The V end lost 6 bases, the J end lost 5 bases, and 13 bases lay between the germline ends.

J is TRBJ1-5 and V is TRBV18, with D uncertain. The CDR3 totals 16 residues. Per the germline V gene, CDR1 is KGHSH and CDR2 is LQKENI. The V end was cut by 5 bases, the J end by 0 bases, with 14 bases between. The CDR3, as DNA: TGTGCCAGCTCAACATCGACACCTTATAGCAATCAGCCCCAGCATTTT. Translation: CASSTSTPYSNQPQHF.

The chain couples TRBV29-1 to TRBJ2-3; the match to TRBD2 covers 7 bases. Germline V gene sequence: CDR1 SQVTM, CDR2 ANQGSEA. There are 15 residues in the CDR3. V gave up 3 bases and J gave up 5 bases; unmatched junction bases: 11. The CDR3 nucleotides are TGCAGCGTTGAGAGCCTAGCGGTGAGGGTAGATACGCAGTATTTT. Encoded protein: CSVESLAVRVDTQYF.

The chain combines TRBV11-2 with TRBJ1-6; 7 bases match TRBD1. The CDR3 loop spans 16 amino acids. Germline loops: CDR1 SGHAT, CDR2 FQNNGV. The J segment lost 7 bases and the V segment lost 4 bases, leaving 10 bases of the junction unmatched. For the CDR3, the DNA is TGTGCCAGCAGCTCTCTTTCCGGGACAGAGAATTCACCCCTCCACTTT. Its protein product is CASSSLSGTENSPLHF.

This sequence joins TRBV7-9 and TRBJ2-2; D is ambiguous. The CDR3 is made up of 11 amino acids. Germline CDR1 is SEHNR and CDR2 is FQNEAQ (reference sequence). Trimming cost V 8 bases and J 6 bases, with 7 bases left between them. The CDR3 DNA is TGTGCCAGCGATAGAGCCGGGGAGCTGTTTTTT. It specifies CASDRAGELFF.

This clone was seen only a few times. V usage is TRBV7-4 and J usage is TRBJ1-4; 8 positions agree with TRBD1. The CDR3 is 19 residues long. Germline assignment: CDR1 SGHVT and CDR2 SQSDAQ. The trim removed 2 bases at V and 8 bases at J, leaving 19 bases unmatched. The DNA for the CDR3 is TGTGCCAGCAGCTTAAAAAGGACAGGGTCGCCCCCAGTCTCCGAAAAACTGTTTTTT. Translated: CASSLKRTGSPPVSEKLFF.

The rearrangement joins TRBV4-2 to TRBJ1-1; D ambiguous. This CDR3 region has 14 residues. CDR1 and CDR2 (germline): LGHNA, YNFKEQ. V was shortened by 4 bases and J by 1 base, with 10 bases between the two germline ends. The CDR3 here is CASSLYQENTEAFF. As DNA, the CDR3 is TGTGCCAGCAGCCTCTATCAGGAGAACACTGAAGCTTTCTTT.

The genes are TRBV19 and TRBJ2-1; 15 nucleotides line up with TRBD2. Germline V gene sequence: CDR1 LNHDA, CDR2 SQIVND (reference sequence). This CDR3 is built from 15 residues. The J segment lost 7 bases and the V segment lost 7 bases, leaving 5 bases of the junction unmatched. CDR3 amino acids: CASTTGTSGRNEQFF. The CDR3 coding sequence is TGTGCCAGTACAACCGGGACTAGCGGGAGGAATGAGCAGTTCTTC.

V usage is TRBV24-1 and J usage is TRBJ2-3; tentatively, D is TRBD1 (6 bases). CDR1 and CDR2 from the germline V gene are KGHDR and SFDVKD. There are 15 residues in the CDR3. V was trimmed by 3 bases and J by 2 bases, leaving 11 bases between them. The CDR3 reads CATSDPQGHTDTQYF. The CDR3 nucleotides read TGTGCCACCAGTGATCCCCAGGGGCACACAGATACGCAGTATTTT.

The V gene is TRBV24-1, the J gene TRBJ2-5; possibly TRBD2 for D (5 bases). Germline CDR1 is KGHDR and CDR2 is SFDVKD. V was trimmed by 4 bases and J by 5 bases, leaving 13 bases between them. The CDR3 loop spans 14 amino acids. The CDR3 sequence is CATSEAGPGETQYF. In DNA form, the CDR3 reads TGTGCCACCAGTGAAGCAGGTCCGGGGGAGACCCAGTACTTC.

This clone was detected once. In DNA, the CDR3 is TGTGCCAGCAGTCACCAATCAGGGGGCTCCTACGAGCAGTACTTC. Protein: CASSHQSGGSYEQYF. The V call is TRBV6-6, the J call TRBJ2-7; 7 bases map to TRBD1. The V gene end was trimmed by 5 bases and the J gene end by 0 bases; junction bases not matched to a gene: 7. CDR1 and CDR2 from the germline V gene are MNHNY and SVGAGI (reference sequence). This CDR3 comprises 15 residues.

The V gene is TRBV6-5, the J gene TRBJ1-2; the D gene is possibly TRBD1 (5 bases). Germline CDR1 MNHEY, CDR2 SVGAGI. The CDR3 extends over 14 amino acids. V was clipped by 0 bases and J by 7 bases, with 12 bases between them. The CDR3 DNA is TGTGCCAGCAGTTACTCCGCCCAGGGATTTGGCTACACCTTC. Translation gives CASSYSAQGFGYTF.

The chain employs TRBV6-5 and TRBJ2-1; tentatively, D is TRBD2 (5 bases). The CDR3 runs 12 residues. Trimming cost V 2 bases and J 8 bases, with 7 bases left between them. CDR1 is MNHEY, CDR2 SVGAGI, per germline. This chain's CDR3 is CASSYAGDEQFF. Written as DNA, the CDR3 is TGTGCCAGCAGTTACGCCGGGGATGAGCAGTTCTTC.

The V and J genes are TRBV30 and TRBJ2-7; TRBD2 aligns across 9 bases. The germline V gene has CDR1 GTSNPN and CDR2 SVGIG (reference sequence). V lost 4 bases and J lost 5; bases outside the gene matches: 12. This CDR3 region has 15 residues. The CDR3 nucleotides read TGTGCCTGGACCCGATTGCTAGCGGGATTCAACGAGCAGTACTTC. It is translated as CAWTRLLAGFNEQYF.

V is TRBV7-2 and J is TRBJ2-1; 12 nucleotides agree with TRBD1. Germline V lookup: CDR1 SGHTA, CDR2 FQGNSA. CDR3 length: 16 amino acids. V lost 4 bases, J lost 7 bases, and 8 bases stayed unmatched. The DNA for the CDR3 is TGTGCCAGCAGCTCCTATCTGGGACAGGGGGCAAATGAGCAGTTCTTC. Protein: CASSSYLGQGANEQFF.

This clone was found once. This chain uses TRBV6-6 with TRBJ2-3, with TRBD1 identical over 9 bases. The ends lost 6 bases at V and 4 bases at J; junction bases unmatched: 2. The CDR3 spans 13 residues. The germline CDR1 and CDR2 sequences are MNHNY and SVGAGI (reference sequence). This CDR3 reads CASRTGGADTQYF. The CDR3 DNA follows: TGTGCCAGCAGAACAGGGGGCGCAGATACGCAGTATTTT.

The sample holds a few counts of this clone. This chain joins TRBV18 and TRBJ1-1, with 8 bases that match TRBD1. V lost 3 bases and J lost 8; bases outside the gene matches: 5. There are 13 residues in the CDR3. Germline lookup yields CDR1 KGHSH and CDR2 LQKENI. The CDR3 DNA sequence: TGTGCCAGCTCACCTGGACAGGGAGAAGAAGCTTTCTTT. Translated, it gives CASSPGQGEEAFF.

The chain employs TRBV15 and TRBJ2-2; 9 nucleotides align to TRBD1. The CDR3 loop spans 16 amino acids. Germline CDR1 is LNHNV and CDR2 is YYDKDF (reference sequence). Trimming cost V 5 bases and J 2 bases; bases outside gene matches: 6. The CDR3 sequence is CATSSEGQGNTGELFF. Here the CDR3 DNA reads TGTGCCACCAGCTCAGAGGGACAGGGTAACACCGGGGAGCTGTTTTTT. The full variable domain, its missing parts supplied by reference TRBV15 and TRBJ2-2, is DAMVIQNPRYQVTQFGKPVTLSCSQTLNHNVMYWYQQKSSQAPKLLFHYYDKDFNNEADTPDNFQSRRPNTSFCFLDIRSPGLGDTAMYLCATSSEGQGNTGELFFGEGSRLTVL.

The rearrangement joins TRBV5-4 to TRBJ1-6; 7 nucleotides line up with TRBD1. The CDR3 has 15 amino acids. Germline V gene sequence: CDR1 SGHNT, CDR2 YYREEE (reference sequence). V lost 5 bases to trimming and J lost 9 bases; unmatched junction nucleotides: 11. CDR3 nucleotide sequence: TGTGCCAGCAGTCTTGACAGGGCCGCGGGTTCACCCCTCCACTTT. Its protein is CASSLDRAAGSPLHF.

This CDR3 reads CASITTGETEAFF. The CDR3 coding sequence is TGTGCCAGCATCACCACAGGGGAAACTGAAGCTTTCTTT. The chain recombines TRBV7-9 with TRBJ1-1; 7 nucleotides match TRBD1. The CDR3 spans 13 residues. Germline trimming cut 7 bases from V and 5 bases from J; bases unmatched to any gene: 7. Germline CDR1 reads SEHNR; CDR2 reads FQNEAQ (reference sequence).

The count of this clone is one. The CDR3 nucleotides are TGTGCCAGCACCGTCGGGGGAGATACGCAGTATTTT. Protein product: CASTVGGDTQYF. This sequence joins TRBV12-3 or TRBV12-4 and TRBJ2-3, with D perhaps matching TRBD2 (6 bases). CDR3 size: 12 residues. The germline V and J ends were trimmed by 7 bases and 5 bases, with 10 bases remaining between them.

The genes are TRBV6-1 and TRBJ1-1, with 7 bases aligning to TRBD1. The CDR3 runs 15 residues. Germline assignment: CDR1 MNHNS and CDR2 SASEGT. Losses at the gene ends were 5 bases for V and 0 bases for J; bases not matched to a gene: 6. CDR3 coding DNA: TGTGCCAGCAGTCGGGGGACAGTGTTGAACACTGAAGCTTTCTTT. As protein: CASSRGTVLNTEAFF.